The clone carrying this TCR beta chain has just one count. The sample belongs to a study of blood T cell repertoires in COVID-19. Clones were read by immunoSEQ multiplex PCR, and TCRdb kept only the in-frame ones, dropping some. Of roughly 240,000 clones listed, about 91% are singletons. The sequence was collected from a woman in her forties with acute COVID-19. Source material: PBMCs or T cells enriched from blood (not recorded which).

The DNA for the CDR3 is TGTGCCACCAGTGATCCCACTAGGGGGAATGAGCAGTTCTTC. This gives the protein CATSDPTRGNEQFF. The V and J genes are TRBV24-1 and TRBJ2-1; a possible D gene is TRBD1 (6 bases). V lost 3 bases, J lost 7 bases, and 12 bases lay in between. Germline loops: CDR1 KGHDR, CDR2 SFDVKD. The CDR3 spans 14 residues.